This T cell receptor (beta chain) was identified during a study of cytomegalovirus exposure and HLA in healthy donors. Study-wide background: HLA-typed donors contributed approximately 92 million unique TCRs, which were held in an early data release.

Study-wide results and limits: Later work associated roughly 17,000 TCR beta sequences with HLA alleles at 0.05 false discovery rate.

The PCR made use of 60 Vbeta and 13 Jbeta primers. Original analysis: A later analysis counted about 80 million unique TCR beta chains, some 12 million shared. The data were produced by immunoSEQ multiplex PCR, yet TCRdb's version contains in-frame clones alone and is incomplete. V, J and clone size are taken as reported in that table, and D and trimming were inferred from the DNA itself. Counted here are 95,000 to 120,000 clones, 70% to 80% occurring once; the ten biggest clones make up about 4.2%. After removal of 4 bases from V and 3 bases from J, the junction contained 6 bases not matched to a gene. CDR1 is SGDLS, CDR2 YYNGEE, per germline. This CDR3 spans 15 amino acids. Worth noting for this clone: Antigen: not known.

Sequencing was performed on PBMCs. The V gene is TRBV9, the J gene TRBJ2-1; TRBD1 matches at 8 bases. The receptor comes from a woman in her thirties or forties in good health and CMV-seropositive. This CDR3 reads CASSLRTGIYNEQFF. In DNA, the CDR3 is TGTGCCAGCAGCCTCCGGACAGGGATCTACAATGAGCAGTTCTTC. Variable domain in full (rest from reference TRBV9 and TRBJ2-1): DSGVTQTPKHLITATGQRVTLRCSPRSGDLSVYWYQQSLDQGLQFLIQYYNGEERAKGNILERFSAQQFPDLHSELNLSSLELGDSALYFCASSLRTGIYNEQFFGPGTRLTVL.